This TCR beta chain originates from a study of T cells in Graves' hyperthyroidism and ophthalmopathy (dated by TCRdb to about 2019). In the study overall: Peripheral blood was sampled at the time of initial diagnosis, prior to any treatment. To identify distinguishing TCR V-J signatures, a discovery cohort of 100 patients was used, comprising 43 with Graves' ophthalmopathy and 57 with stable Graves' hyperthyroidism. Whether ophthalmopathy could be predicted prospectively was tested in an independent validation cohort made up of 18 to 20 hyperthyroidism patients plus 17 patients who later progressed to ophthalmopathy. For training and testing, the approximately 97 patients in the discovery cohort were randomly divided in a 7:3 ratio. Thyroid tissue and blood T-cell repertoires from six Graves' hyperthyroidism patients were also compared in the study. Once sampling was done, hyperthyroidism patients were given methimazole at a starting dose of 30 mg daily, whereas ophthalmopathy patients were given high-dose intravenous methylprednisolone. TCR Vbeta CDR3 sequencing of 130 to 150 peripheral blood samples (43 ophthalmopathy, about 75 hyperthyroidism and 17 progressor patients) is reported in the paper. The paper as a whole reports these results and caveats: A 13 V-J signature model separated ophthalmopathy from stable hyperthyroidism, with 87.88% sensitivity and roughly 82% specificity in cross-validation and 80%/75% in testing. In validation, the model predicted progression to ophthalmopathy with approximately 71% sensitivity and approximately 72% specificity, a median of about 6 months before onset. Sample size was not statistically predetermined, and investigators were not blinded to group allocation. Most expanded thyroid clonotypes (frequency above 0.001) were also detected in blood, a finding suggesting that blood repertoires may reflect thyroid immune responses.

In the case of this clonotype: The specificity of this receptor is unknown. No much larger clonotype is one base removed from it; base qualities were not supplied.

CDR1 and CDR2, looked up from the germline V gene (reference sequence), are DFQATT and SNEGSKA. From the cysteine through the phenylalanine, the CDR3 covers 14 amino acids. Left in the record is the CDR3 DNA by itself, 42 bases read in frame from the first base. V is shortened by 1 base, J by 5 bases, and the region joining them spans 15 bases. Stable Graves' hyperthyroidism was defined as no progression to ophthalmopathy during 18 months of follow-up. The hyperthyroidism patients were between 18 and 65 years old and newly diagnosed, with a disease duration of less than 2 months. Any patient with an uncontrolled infection, another autoimmune disease, pregnancy or lactation was excluded. Diagnoses relied on clinical symptoms, serum thyroxine and TRAb, thyroid ultrasound and orbital computed tomography. PBMCs were separated from roughly 10 ml of fresh peripheral blood using Ficoll-Paque density gradient centrifugation. Total RNA was extracted using Trizol reagent, and RNA quality was assessed on an Agilent 2100 Bioanalyzer.

The TCR beta CDR3 regions were amplified from the RNA transcripts. For the first round of RT-PCR on the TCR CDR3, the HTBI primer set was used together with the Qiagen OneStep RT-PCR kit. Libraries were constructed in a second round of multiplex PCR, after which size selection and purification were carried out. Paired-end sequencing of the libraries was performed with 100 bp reads on an Illumina HiSeq2000. The published analysis was carried out like this. SOAPnuke was used to process the raw data, removing reads that contained adapters or uncalled bases, had a mean Phred below 15, or lacked an exact match to the constant primer or identifier. High-quality paired reads were merged using COPE v1.2.5, and each unique nucleotide sequence was defined as a clonotype. MiTCR v1.1 was used to align the clonotypes against IMGT TRBV, TRBD and TRBJ reference segments. Only V-J combinations with frequency above 0.0001, covering approximately 99% of repertoires, were analysed. A TCS score was defined as the ratio of F50 (clonal expansion) to E x V (chaos), with BLOSUM62-based TCRdist applied between CDR3 peptides within each V-J. Welch's t-statistics and random forest reduced fewer than 550 V-J features to about 12, which were used in a naive Bayes classifier (R e1071). Starting from the raw public reads, TCRdb applied fastp trimming at Q25, assembled clones with MiXCR and retained in-frame beta chains. Rows are combined by CDR3 protein, so each entry shows the most common genes and DNA. For this entry, the V and J calls and clone size follow TCRdb and not the study's own pipeline. Recorded for this sample are about 550,000 distinct CDR3 sequences; 20% of them occurred a single time. The ten top clones hold around 27% of the sample.

Sequencing was done on a sample of blood. Rearrangement joined TRBV20-1 to TRBJ2-7, with TRBD1 perhaps the D gene, on 5 matching bases. The clonotype comes from a young man with Graves' hyperthyroidism. The DNA sequence is given as TGCAGTGCTAGAGGTCCAGGGTATGGACACGAGCAGTACTTC. Its product reads: CSARGPGYGHEQYF.